The clone carrying this T cell receptor beta chain has ten or more counts. These data originate in a study of regulatory T cells in long-lasting Graves disease. Indicated time point: newly diagnosed GD, antithyroid drugs for less than 3 months. RNA from PBMCs was the source of the TCR library. Arm-PCR of CDR3 regions and iRepertoire HTBI primers were used to build TCR beta libraries. TCRdb reprocessed the multiplex PCR reads with MiXCR, giving one entry per CDR3 protein. Here the sample spans 500,000 to 700,000 distinct CDR3 sequences, about 15% being singletons. The CDR3 has 16 amino acids. Germline values: CDR1 DFQATT, CDR2 SNEGSKA (reference sequence). The V and J ends lost 0 bases and 4 bases respectively, with 18 bases between them. These sequences were also reported in another study, on T cells in Graves' hyperthyroidism and ophthalmopathy.

This sequence originates from a woman aged 25 to 39 with Graves disease. The material sequenced was peripheral blood mononuclear cells (PBMCs), taken at new diagnosis, from a patient treated with antithyroid drugs. The chain carries TRBV20-1 and TRBJ2-5, with D perhaps matching TRBD2 (6 bases). The DNA for the CDR3 is TGCAGTGCTAGAGATTCGGCTAGCGTCTATCGAGAGACCCAGTACTTC. Translating it yields CSARDSASVYRETQYF.